This TCR beta chain is drawn from a study of blood T cell repertoires in COVID-19. Overall study context: Collection of acute and convalescent COVID-19 samples took place in the United States, Italy and Spain.

Germline lookup yields CDR1 GTSNPN and CDR2 SVGIG (reference sequence). Deletions cut 4 bases from V and 9 bases from J, with 13 bases between. The CDR3 is made up of 13 amino acids. Seattle enrolled patients during active infection and tracked them longitudinally. Authors' methods: Quantification of nucleated cells was approximated via reference gene primer amplification. Using immunoSEQ multiplex PCR, the repertoire was profiled, and TCRdb retains in-frame clones only, with some absent. V, J and clone size are those of that table, while D and trimming were read from the DNA. This sample yields tens of thousands of clones, of which just over 85% are seen a single time; 43% belongs to the top ten.

Source material: peripheral blood. This sequence joins TRBV30 and TRBJ1-6; the D gene is possibly TRBD1 (5 bases). The clonotype comes from a woman aged 55-69 years with COVID-19, enrolled during active disease. The CDR3 DNA reads TGTGCCTGGATGCTGACAGCAGGTTCACCCCTCCACTTT. It is translated as CAWMLTAGSPLHF.